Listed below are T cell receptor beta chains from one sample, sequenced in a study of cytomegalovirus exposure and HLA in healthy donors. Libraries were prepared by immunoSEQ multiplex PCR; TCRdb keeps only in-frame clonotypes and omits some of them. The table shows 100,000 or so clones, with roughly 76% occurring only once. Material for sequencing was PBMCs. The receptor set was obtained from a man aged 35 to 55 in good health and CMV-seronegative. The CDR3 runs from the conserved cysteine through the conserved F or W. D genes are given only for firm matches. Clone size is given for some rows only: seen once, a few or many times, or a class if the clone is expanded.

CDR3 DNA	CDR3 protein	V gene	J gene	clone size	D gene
TGTGCCAGTAACGAACTAGCGGGGGTTACCTACAATGAGCAGTTCTTC	CASNELAGVTYNEQFF	TRBV19	TRBJ2-1	-	TRBD2
TGTGCCAGCTCACAAATTGGGACAGGGCGGGACTATGGCTACACCTTC	CASSQIGTGRDYGYTF	TRBV18	TRBJ1-2	-	TRBD1
TGTGCCAGCAGCGTAGGGATAGCGGGGTCGGATGAGCAGTTCTTC	CASSVGIAGSDEQFF	TRBV9	TRBJ2-1	-	TRBD2
TGTGCCAGCATTTTAAGGGGGGCCAAAAACATTCAGTACTTC	CASILRGAKNIQYF	TRBV7-8	TRBJ2-4	once	-
TGTGCCAGCAGTTTCACAGGGGACGAGACCCAGTACTTC	CASSFTGDETQYF	TRBV5-4	TRBJ2-5	-	TRBD1
TGTGCCAGCAGTGGTGACAGGGGGCCCACCGGGGAGCTGTTTTTT	CASSGDRGPTGELFF	TRBV2	TRBJ2-2	-	TRBD1
TGCGCCAGCAGGGAGCGACTAGCGGGGGGCCTCTACAATGAGCAGTTCTTC	CASRERLAGGLYNEQFF	TRBV4-1	TRBJ2-1	-	TRBD2
TGTGCCAGCAGTGCTGAGACAGGGAGGAACACTGAAGCTTTCTTT	CASSAETGRNTEAFF	TRBV25-1	TRBJ1-1	-	TRBD1
TGTTCCAGCAGCCAACCTGCCCAGGGTTATGGCTACACCTTC	CSSSQPAQGYGYTF	TRBV7-9	TRBJ1-2	-	-
TGTTCCAGCAGCTTAGTGGGGGCAAGGAACACTGAAGCTTTCTTT	CSSSLVGARNTEAFF	TRBV7-9	TRBJ1-1	-	-
TGTGCCAGCAGCTTATGGTCAGTACATAGCAATCAGCCCCAGCATTTT	CASSLWSVHSNQPQHF	TRBV7-2	TRBJ1-5	-	-
TGCGCCAGCAGCTTTACCCAGGATGAGCAGTTCTTC	CASSFTQDEQFF	TRBV5-1	TRBJ2-1	-	-
TGTGCCAGCACTCGAGTTTCAGGGGACACTGAAGCTTTCTTT	CASTRVSGDTEAFF	TRBV6-1	TRBJ1-1	-	-
TGTGCCAGCAGCTTAAACAGGGATGAGACCCAGTACTTC	CASSLNRDETQYF	TRBV11-2	TRBJ2-5	few	-
TGTGCCAGCACAAGGCTGACAGGGTATTCCTACAATGAGCAGTTCTTC	CASTRLTGYSYNEQFF	TRBV2	TRBJ2-1	-	TRBD1
TGTGCCTGGAGAGGGGACAGAGCTAACTATGGCTACACCTTC	CAWRGDRANYGYTF	TRBV30	TRBJ1-2	-	TRBD1
TGTGCCGTCAGGGGTGCTTTAGGTGAGCAGTTCTTC	CAVRGALGEQFF	TRBV5-4	TRBJ2-1	-	-
TGTGCCAGCTCATCGTCGAACAGAGATACGCAGTATTTT	CASSSSNRDTQYF	TRBV18	TRBJ2-3	-	-
TGTGCCAGCAGTTACTCCTCAGGGGTGACTGAAGCTTTCTTT	CASSYSSGVTEAFF	TRBV6-6	TRBJ1-1	-	-
TGTGCCAGCAGCCCGGGGGACAGGTTTACCGGGGAGCTGTTTTTT	CASSPGDRFTGELFF	TRBV27	TRBJ2-2	few	TRBD1
TGTGCTAGTGGTTTGGTCCAGGTCCAAGAGACCCAGTACTTC	CASGLVQVQETQYF	TRBV12-5	TRBJ2-5	once	-
TGTGCCACCAGCAGACAGGGGGCTGGCTCACCCCTCCACTTT	CATSRQGAGSPLHF	TRBV15	TRBJ1-6	-	TRBD1
TGTGCCAGCAGCTCCAAACAGGGGGGCCGCACAGATACGCAGTATTTT	CASSSKQGGRTDTQYF	TRBV5-8	TRBJ2-3	-	TRBD1
TGTGCCACCAGCAGAGTTACCAGGGAAGCAGATACGCAGTATTTT	CATSRVTREADTQYF	TRBV15	TRBJ2-3	-	-
TGTGCCAGCAGCCGTTTGTCCCGGGACAACAATCAGCCCCAGCATTTT	CASSRLSRDNNQPQHF	TRBV7-8	TRBJ1-5	-	-
TGTGCCAGCAGTTCCTTCGGTGTTCTGAACACTGAAGCTTTCTTT	CASSSFGVLNTEAFF	TRBV6-5	TRBJ1-1	-	-
TGTGCCAGCAGCGTGAGCCGGGACAACAGAATAACGCAGTATTTT	CASSVSRDNRITQYF	TRBV9	TRBJ2-3	-	-
TGTGCCAGCAGCCAGAAATCAGGGGCTTGGGATACGCAGTATTTT	CASSQKSGAWDTQYF	TRBV13	TRBJ2-3	-	-
TGCGCCAGCAGCTCTAGCGGGGCCGGGGAGACCCAGTACTTC	CASSSSGAGETQYF	TRBV5-1	TRBJ2-5	once	TRBD2
TGTGCCAGCAGCTTGGACAGCCTTAACTATGGCTACACCTTC	CASSLDSLNYGYTF	TRBV7-2	TRBJ1-2	-	-
TGTGCCAGCAAGACGGGACAGGGATTAGGGGAGACCCAGTACTTC	CASKTGQGLGETQYF	TRBV27	TRBJ2-5	-	TRBD1
TGTGCCAGCAGGCCCGACAGCGACTATGGCTACACCTTC	CASRPDSDYGYTF	TRBV7-9	TRBJ1-2	few	-
TGTGCCTGGGGAAGCGGGGGGCTCTACGAGCAGTACTTC	CAWGSGGLYEQYF	TRBV30	TRBJ2-7	-	TRBD2
TGTGCCAGCAGCTTGGGACACCGGGCGGGTGGCTACACCTTC	CASSLGHRAGGYTF	TRBV11-2	TRBJ1-2	-	-
TGCGCCAGCAGCTTGGTGGTCACTGGAGCTGAAGCTTTCTTT	CASSLVVTGAEAFF	TRBV5-1	TRBJ1-1	-	-
TGTGCCAGCAGTGCACAGGGGGCGCGTGAGCAGTACTTC	CASSAQGAREQYF	TRBV6-6	TRBJ2-7	few	TRBD1
TGTGCCAGCAGCTTAGATCTAGCGGCTGTGGACATTCAGTACTTC	CASSLDLAAVDIQYF	TRBV7-9	TRBJ2-4	-	TRBD2
TGTGCCAGCAGCTTACAATCCAGACAGGCAGATACGCAGTATTTT	CASSLQSRQADTQYF	TRBV5-4	TRBJ2-3	few	-
TGTGCCAGCAGTTCCCCAGGGGGCTATAGCAATCAGCCCCAGCATTTT	CASSSPGGYSNQPQHF	TRBV6-5	TRBJ1-5	-	TRBD1
TGTGCCAGTAGTATAGATTTGGCGGCGGGGCGGCCCCGCACAGATACGCAGTATTTT	CASSIDLAAGRPRTDTQYF	TRBV19	TRBJ2-3	-	-
TGTGCTAGTGGTTTGATCCTTAGCGGGACTAGCACAGATACGCAGTATTTT	CASGLILSGTSTDTQYF	TRBV12-5	TRBJ2-3	-	TRBD2